Listed below are T cell receptor beta chains from one sample, sequenced in a study of blood T cell repertoires in COVID-19. The protocol was immunoSEQ multiplex PCR, while the TCRdb copy is restricted to in-frame clones and leaves out a portion. The sample shows about 120,000 clones, less than 80% of them seen only once. The sequenced material came from peripheral blood. These receptors were taken from a middle-aged man with acute or convalescent COVID-19. The CDR3 runs from the conserved cysteine through the conserved F or W. The order of the fields is V gene, clone size, CDR3 length, D gene, J gene, CDR3 DNA, CDR3 protein. D genes are given only for firm matches. Some rows have no size entry. The others give once, few or many, or a class for an expanded clone.

V gene: TRBV2; clone size: once; CDR3 length: 15; D gene: NA; J gene: TRBJ2-3; CDR3 DNA: TGTGCCAGCAGTGAAAGCCTTACTAGCACAGATACGCAGTATTTT; CDR3 protein: CASSESLTSTDTQYF
V gene: TRBV19; clone size: NA; CDR3 length: 15; D gene: TRBD1; J gene: TRBJ1-3; CDR3 DNA: TGTGCCAGTAAGCCCGTCGACAGGGCTGGAAACACCATATATTTT; CDR3 protein: CASKPVDRAGNTIYF
V gene: TRBV29-1; clone size: NA; CDR3 length: 13; D gene: TRBD2; J gene: TRBJ2-7; CDR3 DNA: TGCAGCGTCCGTAGCGGGAGTAGCAACGAGCAGTACTTC; CDR3 protein: CSVRSGSSNEQYF
V gene: TRBV24-1; clone size: NA; CDR3 length: 15; D gene: TRBD1; J gene: TRBJ1-1; CDR3 DNA: TGTGCCACCAGTGATACCGGGACAGGGAACACTGAAGCTTTCTTT; CDR3 protein: CATSDTGTGNTEAFF
V gene: TRBV18; clone size: NA; CDR3 length: 14; D gene: NA; J gene: TRBJ1-1; CDR3 DNA: TGTGCCAGCTCACCACTCACCCCCGGGGGGGAAGCTTTCTTT; CDR3 protein: CASSPLTPGGEAFF
V gene: TRBV4-1; clone size: NA; CDR3 length: 15; D gene: TRBD2; J gene: TRBJ2-3; CDR3 DNA: TGCGCCAGCACCTTAGCGGGGGGTAGCACAGATACGCAGTATTTT; CDR3 protein: CASTLAGGSTDTQYF
V gene: TRBV4-2; clone size: NA; CDR3 length: 15; D gene: NA; J gene: TRBJ2-1; CDR3 DNA: TGTGCCAGCAGCCAGCCGGACAGTGCTTACAATGAGCAGTTCTTC; CDR3 protein: CASSQPDSAYNEQFF
V gene: TRBV6-5; clone size: NA; CDR3 length: 12; D gene: TRBD2; J gene: TRBJ2-7; CDR3 DNA: TGTGCCGGTGGGACTAGCCCCAACGAGCAGTACTTC; CDR3 protein: CAGGTSPNEQYF
V gene: TRBV10-3; clone size: NA; CDR3 length: 13; D gene: NA; J gene: TRBJ2-7; CDR3 DNA: TGTGCCATCAAGGACAGCAGAACCTACGAGCAGTACTTC; CDR3 protein: CAIKDSRTYEQYF
V gene: TRBV27; clone size: NA; CDR3 length: 15; D gene: NA; J gene: TRBJ2-7; CDR3 DNA: TGTGCCAGCAGTTTATCGGGGTGGGGCCCCTACGAGCAGTACTTC; CDR3 protein: CASSLSGWGPYEQYF
V gene: TRBV27; clone size: NA; CDR3 length: 17; D gene: NA; J gene: TRBJ1-6; CDR3 DNA: TGTGCCAGCAGTTTATCCAGCGCAGGGACTTTTCATTCACCCCTCCACTTT; CDR3 protein: CASSLSSAGTFHSPLHF
V gene: TRBV5-4; clone size: NA; CDR3 length: 13; D gene: NA; J gene: TRBJ1-2; CDR3 DNA: TGTGCCAGCAGCGCTACAGGGAACTATGGCTACACCTTC; CDR3 protein: CASSATGNYGYTF
V gene: TRBV11-2; clone size: NA; CDR3 length: 15; D gene: NA; J gene: TRBJ2-5; CDR3 DNA: TGTGCCAGCAGCCGTCTCCTACTAGGCCAAGAGACCCAGTACTTC; CDR3 protein: CASSRLLLGQETQYF
V gene: TRBV19; clone size: NA; CDR3 length: 14; D gene: NA; J gene: TRBJ2-5; CDR3 DNA: TGTGCCAGTAGTGTACAGGGATACCAAGAGACCCAGTACTTC; CDR3 protein: CASSVQGYQETQYF
V gene: TRBV2; clone size: NA; CDR3 length: 14; D gene: NA; J gene: TRBJ2-7; CDR3 DNA: TGTGCCAGCAGTGGGCCCGGGGTTGGCTACGAGCAGTACTTC; CDR3 protein: CASSGPGVGYEQYF
V gene: TRBV7-6; clone size: NA; CDR3 length: 17; D gene: TRBD2; J gene: TRBJ2-3; CDR3 DNA: TGTGCCAGCAGCTTGGAGGGCGGGGCGGGGGGAGGACATACGCAGTATTTT; CDR3 protein: CASSLEGGAGGGHTQYF
V gene: TRBV2; clone size: NA; CDR3 length: 15; D gene: NA; J gene: TRBJ1-4; CDR3 DNA: TGTGCCAGCAGTGGGCCTTCGGGGGGCCGAGAAAAACTGTTTTTT; CDR3 protein: CASSGPSGGREKLFF
V gene: TRBV5-1; clone size: NA; CDR3 length: 14; D gene: TRBD1; J gene: TRBJ1-2; CDR3 DNA: TGCGCCAGCAGCTTAATGGGACAGGGATATGGCTACACCTTC; CDR3 protein: CASSLMGQGYGYTF
V gene: TRBV28; clone size: NA; CDR3 length: 15; D gene: NA; J gene: TRBJ2-1; CDR3 DNA: TGTGCCAGCACCCCTCAGGGGGGCTTCTCGGATGAGCAGTTCTTC; CDR3 protein: CASTPQGGFSDEQFF
V gene: TRBV18; clone size: once; CDR3 length: 17; D gene: TRBD1; J gene: TRBJ2-2; CDR3 DNA: TGTGCCAGCTCACCGTACCCCGGGACAGGGGACACCGGGGAGCTGTTTTTT; CDR3 protein: CASSPYPGTGDTGELFF
V gene: TRBV9; clone size: NA; CDR3 length: 14; D gene: NA; J gene: TRBJ2-1; CDR3 DNA: TGTGCCAGCACCCAACTTCTAGCGTCCAATGAGCAGTTCTTC; CDR3 protein: CASTQLLASNEQFF
V gene: TRBV29-1; clone size: many; CDR3 length: 12; D gene: NA; J gene: TRBJ1-1; CDR3 DNA: TGCAGCGTTGTAGAGGGGAGGGCGGAAGCTTTCTTT; CDR3 protein: CSVVEGRAEAFF
V gene: TRBV19; clone size: NA; CDR3 length: 16; D gene: TRBD1; J gene: TRBJ1-2; CDR3 DNA: TGTGCCAGTAGTATAGCCCCCGGCCGGACAGGGGATGGCTACACCTTC; CDR3 protein: CASSIAPGRTGDGYTF
V gene: TRBV5-4; clone size: few; CDR3 length: 18; D gene: TRBD2; J gene: TRBJ2-2; CDR3 DNA: TGTGCCAGCAGCTCCTTCCCGCAGCGGGGGGCCTACACCGGGGAGCTGTTTTTT; CDR3 protein: CASSSFPQRGAYTGELFF
V gene: TRBV19; clone size: NA; CDR3 length: 16; D gene: NA; J gene: TRBJ2-1; CDR3 DNA: TGTGCCAGTAGTATAGAGGACAGCCTCTCCTACAATGAGCAGTTCTTC; CDR3 protein: CASSIEDSLSYNEQFF
V gene: TRBV5-4; clone size: NA; CDR3 length: 15; D gene: TRBD2; J gene: TRBJ2-1; CDR3 DNA: TGTGCCAGCAGCGTCAGGACTAGCATAAACAATGAGCAGTTCTTC; CDR3 protein: CASSVRTSINNEQFF
V gene: TRBV3-1/TRBV3-2; clone size: NA; CDR3 length: 12; D gene: NA; J gene: TRBJ2-1; CDR3 DNA: TGTGCCAGCAGCCAAGCGGAGAGTGAGCAGTTCTTC; CDR3 protein: CASSQAESEQFF
V gene: TRBV2; clone size: NA; CDR3 length: 12; D gene: NA; J gene: TRBJ2-7; CDR3 DNA: TGTGCCAGCAGTGCTAGGAGCTACGAGCAGTACTTC; CDR3 protein: CASSARSYEQYF
V gene: TRBV6-5; clone size: NA; CDR3 length: 15; D gene: NA; J gene: TRBJ1-4; CDR3 DNA: TGTGCCAGCAGTTACTCACAGGAATTGGATGAAAAACTGTTTTTT; CDR3 protein: CASSYSQELDEKLFF
V gene: TRBV5-1; clone size: NA; CDR3 length: 14; D gene: NA; J gene: TRBJ1-2; CDR3 DNA: TGCGCCAGCAGCTTGGCGGACAGCCAGAGACGCTACACCTTC; CDR3 protein: CASSLADSQRRYTF
V gene: TRBV5-1; clone size: NA; CDR3 length: 15; D gene: TRBD2; J gene: TRBJ2-3; CDR3 DNA: TGCGCCAGCAGCTCAGGACTAGCGGGAACAGATACGCAGTATTTT; CDR3 protein: CASSSGLAGTDTQYF
V gene: TRBV13; clone size: few; CDR3 length: 13; D gene: NA; J gene: TRBJ2-2; CDR3 DNA: TGTGCCAGCATCCGACAGAACACCGGGGAGCTGTTTTTT; CDR3 protein: CASIRQNTGELFF
V gene: TRBV2; clone size: NA; CDR3 length: 13; D gene: NA; J gene: TRBJ2-2; CDR3 DNA: TGTGCCAGCGGACAGAGGAACACCGGGGAGCTGTTTTTT; CDR3 protein: CASGQRNTGELFF
V gene: TRBV9; clone size: NA; CDR3 length: 14; D gene: NA; J gene: TRBJ2-5; CDR3 DNA: TGTGCCAGCAGCGTAGGTTCGTACCAAGAGACCCAGTACTTC; CDR3 protein: CASSVGSYQETQYF
V gene: TRBV7-3; clone size: NA; CDR3 length: 15; D gene: TRBD2; J gene: TRBJ2-3; CDR3 DNA: TGTGCCAGCAGCTTAGCGGGAGGGCAGCCAGATACGCAGTATTTT; CDR3 protein: CASSLAGGQPDTQYF
V gene: TRBV10-1; clone size: few; CDR3 length: 14; D gene: TRBD2; J gene: TRBJ2-7; CDR3 DNA: TGCGCCAGCAGAGCGGGGGCGTACTCCTACGAGCAGTACTTC; CDR3 protein: CASRAGAYSYEQYF
V gene: TRBV19; clone size: NA; CDR3 length: 14; D gene: TRBD2; J gene: TRBJ2-1; CDR3 DNA: TGTGCCAGTAGTTTACTAGCGCAGGACAATGAGCAGTTCTTC; CDR3 protein: CASSLLAQDNEQFF
V gene: TRBV5-1; clone size: NA; CDR3 length: 16; D gene: NA; J gene: TRBJ1-6; CDR3 DNA: TGCGCCAGCAGCCCACGGCGGACACAGTCAAATTCACCCCTCCACTTT; CDR3 protein: CASSPRRTQSNSPLHF
V gene: TRBV7-6; clone size: NA; CDR3 length: 13; D gene: NA; J gene: TRBJ1-4; CDR3 DNA: TGTGCCAGCAGCTCCGAGCCGTACGAAAAACTGTTTTTT; CDR3 protein: CASSSEPYEKLFF
V gene: TRBV19; clone size: NA; CDR3 length: 14; D gene: NA; J gene: TRBJ1-1; CDR3 DNA: TGTGCCAGTCGCCTACGGGGGGGGAACACTGAAGCTTTCTTT; CDR3 protein: CASRLRGGNTEAFF
V gene: TRBV2; clone size: NA; CDR3 length: 15; D gene: TRBD1; J gene: TRBJ1-6; CDR3 DNA: TGTGCCAGCAGTGGCATACAGGGGACTAATTCACCCCTCCACTTT; CDR3 protein: CASSGIQGTNSPLHF
V gene: TRBV25-1; clone size: NA; CDR3 length: 16; D gene: TRBD2; J gene: TRBJ2-3; CDR3 DNA: TGTGCCAGCAGTGATCTAGCGGCAACAAGCACAGATACGCAGTATTTT; CDR3 protein: CASSDLAATSTDTQYF
V gene: TRBV5-6; clone size: NA; CDR3 length: 16; D gene: TRBD1; J gene: TRBJ1-3; CDR3 DNA: TGTGCCAGCAGCCCTATCCGGGACAGACTTGGAAACACCATATATTTT; CDR3 protein: CASSPIRDRLGNTIYF
V gene: TRBV10-3; clone size: once; CDR3 length: 15; D gene: NA; J gene: TRBJ1-3; CDR3 DNA: TGTGCCATCAGGGGGGGACTGAGCTCTGGAAACACCATATATTTT; CDR3 protein: CAIRGGLSSGNTIYF
V gene: TRBV15; clone size: NA; CDR3 length: 16; D gene: TRBD1; J gene: TRBJ1-5; CDR3 DNA: TGTGCCACCAGCGGGCGGACAGGGGGAACCAATCAGCCCCAGCATTTT; CDR3 protein: CATSGRTGGTNQPQHF
V gene: TRBV29-1; clone size: many; CDR3 length: 13; D gene: NA; J gene: TRBJ2-1; CDR3 DNA: TGCAGCGTTGAAGGGACAGCGTACAATGAGCAGTTCTTC; CDR3 protein: CSVEGTAYNEQFF
V gene: TRBV28; clone size: NA; CDR3 length: 14; D gene: TRBD1; J gene: TRBJ2-2; CDR3 DNA: TGTGCCAGCAGAACAGGGGGAAACACCGGGGAGCTGTTTTTT; CDR3 protein: CASRTGGNTGELFF
V gene: TRBV5-1; clone size: NA; CDR3 length: 14; D gene: TRBD1; J gene: TRBJ1-6; CDR3 DNA: TGCGCCAGCAGCTGGGACAGGGGTAATTCACCCCTCCACTTT; CDR3 protein: CASSWDRGNSPLHF
V gene: TRBV7-9; clone size: NA; CDR3 length: 17; D gene: TRBD2; J gene: TRBJ2-1; CDR3 DNA: TGTGCCAGCAGCCCCCCGGGTAGCGGGTGGCCTTACAATGAGCAGTTCTTC; CDR3 protein: CASSPPGSGWPYNEQFF
V gene: TRBV5-1; clone size: NA; CDR3 length: 16; D gene: TRBD2; J gene: TRBJ2-1; CDR3 DNA: TGCGCCAGCAGCTGGACTAGCGGGAGAGGCTACAATGAGCAGTTCTTC; CDR3 protein: CASSWTSGRGYNEQFF
V gene: TRBV7-6; clone size: NA; CDR3 length: 14; D gene: NA; J gene: TRBJ1-1; CDR3 DNA: TGTGCCAGCAGCTTAGCGCAGGGAAACACTGAAGCTTTCTTT; CDR3 protein: CASSLAQGNTEAFF
V gene: TRBV5-1; clone size: NA; CDR3 length: 15; D gene: NA; J gene: TRBJ1-6; CDR3 DNA: TGCGCCAGCAGCCCCGGACAGTTCACGCACTCACCCCTCCACTTT; CDR3 protein: CASSPGQFTHSPLHF